This TCR beta chain was obtained from a study of post-analysis software for immune sequencing data. Background on the study: Multiple sclerosis in the patients followed relapsing-remitting, secondary progressive and progressive-relapsing courses.

General study findings and limits: Comparison with controls showed significantly lower normalized Chao1 diversity in multiple sclerosis patients. Pronounced co-clustering by F measure was evident among identically batched samples. There were four or five TRBV segments more frequent in patients than controls, and TRBV5-6, TRBV5-1 and TRBV20-1 were among them.

The CDR3 is made up of 14 amino acids. The V gene end was trimmed by 3 bases and the J gene end by 9 bases; junction bases not matched to a gene: 5. Germline V gene sequence: CDR1 SNHLY, CDR2 FYNNEI. Unique-molecular-identifier-tagged TCR beta cDNA libraries were used. T cells numbering roughly 1 to 10 million yielded 450,000 to 600,000 cDNA molecules. A single record per CDR3 protein comes from TCRdb applying MiXCR to the PCR reads. Of some 690,000 distinct CDR3 sequences in the sample, over 45% were seen once. On this clonotype: No antigen is known for it.

The clonotype originates from a girl aged 2-15 years with multiple sclerosis. The chain combines TRBV2 with TRBJ1-5, with 10 bases aligning to TRBD1. The sample consisted of blood. CDR3 nucleotide sequence: TGTGCCAGCAGTGAGTGGACAGGGGGTTGGCCCCAGCATTTT. Translation gives CASSEWTGGWPQHF.